A selection of T cell receptor beta chains follows, all from one sample in a study of cytomegalovirus exposure and HLA in healthy donors. Using immunoSEQ multiplex PCR, the repertoire was profiled, and TCRdb retains in-frame clones only, with some absent. Among 110,000 to 150,000 clones listed, approximately 80% were seen once. Input material: PBMCs. These TCRs come from a female donor in good health and CMV-seronegative. CDR3s include the opening cysteine and the closing phenylalanine or tryptophan. D genes are given only for firm matches. Size tells how often a clone was seen (once, few, many) or the class of an expanded clone, and some rows leave it out.

abundance	v_gene	j_gene	d_gene	CDR3aa	CDR3nt
-	TRBV12-2	TRBJ1-6	-	CASRWGQGDSPLHF	TGTGCAAGTCGCTGGGGCCAGGGTGATTCACCCCTCCACTTT
few	TRBV6-1	TRBJ1-5	-	CASSPNTGIHQPQHF	TGTGCCAGCAGTCCTAATACAGGGATCCATCAGCCCCAGCATTTT
-	TRBV15	TRBJ1-2	-	CATSRAHVPPSARGYGYTF	TGTGCCACCAGCAGAGCCCACGTACCCCCATCGGCCCGCGGCTATGGCTACACCTTC
-	TRBV28	TRBJ2-1	TRBD2	CASSLAGGPDNEQFF	TGTGCCAGCAGTTTAGCGGGAGGGCCTGACAATGAGCAGTTCTTC
-	TRBV4-1	TRBJ1-3	-	CASSQEGATRNTIYF	TGCGCCAGCAGCCAAGAAGGGGCTACGAGAAACACCATATATTTT
-	TRBV27	TRBJ2-7	-	CASSSPGTATYEQYF	TGTGCCAGCAGTTCGCCGGGGACTGCGACCTACGAGCAGTACTTC
-	TRBV9	TRBJ2-7	-	CASSVGGTYEQYF	TGTGCCAGCAGCGTCGGCGGAACCTACGAGCAGTACTTC
once	TRBV5-1	TRBJ2-5	-	CASSFGLAGAVQETQYF	TGCGCCAGCAGCTTCGGGTTGGCGGGGGCGGTTCAAGAGACCCAGTACTTC
-	TRBV7-8	TRBJ2-1	-	CASSFWSGLDEQFF	TGTGCCAGCAGCTTCTGGTCAGGGCTGGATGAGCAGTTCTTC
-	TRBV13	TRBJ1-4	TRBD1	CASSWTGSEKLFF	TGTGCCAGCAGCTGGACAGGGAGTGAAAAACTGTTTTTT
-	TRBV2	TRBJ2-5	TRBD2	CASRSGGKETQYF	TGTGCCAGCAGAAGCGGGGGGAAAGAGACCCAGTACTTC
-	TRBV30	TRBJ2-3	TRBD1	CAWARGGSDTQYF	TGTGCCTGGGCCAGAGGGGGCTCAGATACGCAGTATTTT
-	TRBV5-6	TRBJ1-2	TRBD1	CASSLASGTGGGYTF	TGTGCCAGCAGCTTGGCCTCCGGCACAGGGGGGGGCTACACCTTC
-	TRBV19	TRBJ1-5	-	CASKRINIREDNLQPQHF	TGTGCCAGTAAGAGAATCAACATCCGAGAGGACAACTTACAGCCCCAGCATTTT
-	TRBV27	TRBJ2-3	TRBD1	CASIHTSTGGAPPSTDTQYF	TGTGCCAGCATCCACACGTCGACAGGGGGCGCCCCACCTAGCACAGATACGCAGTATTTT
-	TRBV9	TRBJ2-3	-	CASSDFGSFTDTQYF	TGTGCCAGCAGTGATTTTGGGAGTTTTACAGATACGCAGTATTTT
-	TRBV5-1	TRBJ2-4	TRBD2	CASSLSSGGAKNIQYF	TGCGCCAGCAGCTTGTCGAGCGGGGGAGCCAAAAACATTCAGTACTTC
-	TRBV2	TRBJ1-1	-	CASNPEQLNTEAFF	TGTGCCAGCAATCCGGAACAGTTGAACACTGAAGCTTTCTTT
-	TRBV5-5	TRBJ1-6	TRBD1	CASSPPTGRVFSPLHF	TGTGCCAGCAGCCCGCCGACAGGGCGGGTGTTTTCACCCCTCCACTTT
few	TRBV5-1	TRBJ1-1	-	CASSSQGSWNTEAFF	TGCGCCAGCAGCTCACAGGGATCATGGAACACTGAAGCTTTCTTT
-	TRBV2	TRBJ1-5	-	CAVAADFGNQPQHF	TGTGCCGTGGCTGCGGATTTCGGTAATCAGCCCCAGCATTTT
-	TRBV5-4	TRBJ2-1	-	CASSLARSRNAYNEQFF	TGTGCCAGCAGCTTGGCCCGTAGTCGTAACGCCTACAATGAGCAGTTCTTC
few	TRBV15	TRBJ1-2	-	CATSTVRGRQGYTF	TGTGCCACCAGCACCGTCCGGGGGAGGCAGGGCTACACCTTC
-	TRBV5-1	TRBJ2-3	-	CASSLELAPRKQYF	TGCGCCAGCAGCTTGGAACTAGCCCCACGGAAGCAGTATTTT
-	TRBV19	TRBJ2-1	-	CASRSSPGNEQFF	TGTGCCAGTAGGAGCAGCCCGGGAAATGAGCAGTTCTTC
-	TRBV7-2	TRBJ1-6	TRBD1	CASSLTQGARGGYNSPLHF	TGTGCCAGCAGCCTCACACAGGGGGCCCGAGGCGGGTATAATTCACCCCTCCACTTT
once	TRBV7-2	TRBJ2-3	TRBD2	CASSTQLAGGDTQYF	TGTGCCAGCAGCACACAACTAGCGGGAGGGGATACGCAGTATTTT
once	TRBV11-2	TRBJ2-7	-	CASSPSPGQYEQYF	TGTGCCAGCAGCCCGAGCCCAGGGCAGTACGAGCAGTACTTC
-	TRBV30	TRBJ2-6	TRBD1	CAWDDSRDRGSGANVLTF	TGTGCCTGGGATGACTCCCGGGACAGGGGCTCTGGGGCCAACGTCCTGACTTTC
-	TRBV27	TRBJ2-2	-	CASSLSGYRESNTGELFF	TGTGCCAGCAGTTTATCCGGTTACAGGGAATCGAACACCGGGGAGCTGTTTTTT
-	TRBV6-5	TRBJ1-6	TRBD1	CASRVGTGGGSPLHF	TGTGCCAGCAGGGTAGGGACAGGCGGAGGCTCACCCCTCCACTTT
once	TRBV28	TRBJ2-3	TRBD2	CASSLRSGSPTDTQYF	TGTGCCAGCAGTTTGCGGAGCGGGAGCCCCACAGATACGCAGTATTTT
-	TRBV5-1	TRBJ2-5	TRBD1	CASSLEYRGRRRETQYF	TGCGCCAGCAGCTTGGAATATAGGGGGCGTCGGCGAGAGACCCAGTACTTC
-	TRBV18	TRBJ2-7	-	CASSLNGLVGGYEQYF	TGTGCCAGCTCACTCAACGGTTTAGTAGGAGGTTACGAGCAGTACTTC
-	TRBV27	TRBJ1-1	-	CASSLSSRATEAFF	TGTGCCAGCAGTTTATCCTCCAGGGCAACTGAAGCTTTCTTT
-	TRBV19	TRBJ1-2	TRBD1	CASSRGQGASVSGYTF	TGTGCCAGTAGTCGTGGACAGGGGGCCTCCGTTAGTGGCTACACCTTC
-	TRBV28	TRBJ1-1	-	CASMTLYRGTEAFF	TGTGCCAGCATGACCCTGTATCGGGGGACTGAAGCTTTCTTT
few	TRBV4-3	TRBJ2-6	TRBD1	CASSHLSTGLGSGANVLTF	TGCGCCAGCAGCCATCTCTCGACAGGGCTGGGCTCTGGGGCCAACGTCCTGACTTTC
-	TRBV7-2	TRBJ2-1	-	CASSTPPPRSIYNEQFF	TGTGCCAGCAGCACACCCCCGCCCCGCTCGATTTACAATGAGCAGTTCTTC
-	TRBV5-4	TRBJ2-1	-	CASSTGGLRRGAGEQFF	TGTGCCAGCAGCACTGGTGGGCTCCGTCGGGGTGCCGGGGAGCAGTTCTTC
-	TRBV30	TRBJ1-1	-	CAWSVLEMEAFF	TGTGCCTGGAGTGTACTAGAGATGGAAGCTTTCTTT
-	TRBV9	TRBJ2-5	TRBD2	CASSPTPWLAGSGETQYF	TGTGCCAGCAGCCCGACCCCCTGGCTAGCGGGATCGGGGGAGACCCAGTACTTC